This T cell receptor (beta chain) comes out of a study of CD8 T cells in ankylosing spondylitis. Concerning this clonotype: Its specificity is unknown.

Between the trimmed V and J ends, which lost 0 bases and 7 bases, there was a span of 11 bases. The CDR3 runs 15 residues. Germline lookup yields CDR1 SGHRS and CDR2 YFSETQ. One entry per CDR3 protein, called by TCRdb with MiXCR from the 5' RACE reads. The sample carries 500,000 to 550,000 distinct CDR3 sequences, 12% recorded once. General observations from the study: Matched ankylosing spondylitis synovial fluid reportedly contained a significantly enriched population of disease-linked clones. Within peripheral blood, clones linked to disease were CD8+ and relatively rare. Within ankylosing spondylitis blood, a TCR beta motif made up of seven to nine highly homologous variants appeared to be characteristic.

The J gene is TRBJ1-6, the V gene TRBV5-1; tentative D call: TRBD1 (6 bases). The clonotype originates from a male donor with ankylosing spondylitis. The material sequenced was blood, either unsorted or a sorted T cell fraction (not recorded which). DNA of the CDR3: TGCGCCAGCAGCTTGGGGGACATTCGGAATTCACCCCTCCACTTT. Translation gives CASSLGDIRNSPLHF.